This TCR beta chain was found in a study of shared clonotypes between healthy human individuals. Naive CD8 cells lacked CD45RO, underwent positive selection for CCR7 and left out terminally differentiated effector memory CD45RA+ cells. V was clipped by 7 bases and J by 2 bases; unmatched bases: 5. Germline CDR1 reads MDHEN; CDR2 reads SYDVKM. This CDR3 is built from 13 residues. Method: immunoSEQ multiplex PCR; TCRdb's copy keeps in-frame clones and lacks some. Of around 600,000 clones detected, 85% to 95% appear once; the ten largest clones hold around 0.12%. Sequencing used naive CD8+ T cells sorted from blood. The clonotype originates from a woman aged 25 to 45 in good health. The gene calls are TRBV28 and TRBJ2-7; 7 positions match TRBD2. As DNA, the CDR3 is TGTGCCAGCACCCCCGGGACTACCTACGAGCAGTACTTC. Amino acid sequence: CASTPGTTYEQYF.